Following are 30 T cell receptor beta chains from one sample sequenced in a study of blood T cell repertoires in COVID-19. Repertoires were generated with immunoSEQ multiplex PCR, while TCRdb's copy carries only in-frame clones and drops some. The repertoire holds roughly 71,000 clones, with more than 70% as singletons. The sequencing input was peripheral blood. These receptors all come from a man aged 50 or older with active COVID-19.

CDR3: CASSPHGTVQETQYF. CDR3 in DNA: TGCGCCAGCAGCCCCCACGGGACTGTACAAGAGACCCAGTACTTC. V is TRBV4-1 and J is TRBJ2-5; possible D gene TRBD2, 6 bases. Per germline, CDR1 MGHRA and CDR2 YSYEKL. Trimming cost V 4 bases and J 2 bases, with 14 bases left between them. The CDR3 contains 15 residues.

The rearrangement uses TRBV4-1 and TRBJ2-7; 8 nucleotides agree with TRBD2. Trimming took 5 bases from V and 5 from J; bases not matched to a gene: 5. CDR1 is MGHRA and CDR2 is YSYEKL in the germline V gene. The CDR3 loop spans 13 amino acids. The CDR3 region is CASSSRRGDEQYF. DNA for the CDR3: TGCGCCAGCAGCTCGCGGCGGGGGGACGAGCAGTACTTC.

The chain uses TRBV4-1 and TRBJ2-3; D perhaps matches TRBD2 (7 bases). This CDR3 spans 16 amino acids. Germline V gene sequence: CDR1 MGHRA, CDR2 YSYEKL. Trimming removed 4 bases at V and 6 bases at J, with 20 bases between. Here the CDR3 reads CASSRTPGGGSDTQYF. The CDR3 nucleotides are TGCGCCAGCAGCCGGACCCCGGGGGGCGGGAGTGATACGCAGTATTTT.

The V and J genes are TRBV5-1 and TRBJ2-3, with 11 bases identical to TRBD2. There are 14 residues in the CDR3. V trimming: 2 bases; J trimming: 5 bases; junction bases outside the gene matches: 1. In germline, CDR1 is SGHRS, CDR2 YFSETQ. The CDR3 loop reads CASSLLAGEDTQYF. The CDR3 DNA follows: TGCGCCAGCAGCTTACTAGCGGGAGAAGATACGCAGTATTTT. Together with reference TRBV5-1 and TRBJ2-3, the CDR3 gives the full variable domain: KAGVTQTPRYLIKTRGQQVTLSCSPISGHRSVSWYQQTPGQGLQFLFEYFSETQRNKGNFPGRFSGRQFSNSRSEMNVSTLELGDSALYLCASSLLAGEDTQYFGPGTRLTVL.

This chain connects TRBV12-3 or TRBV12-4 to TRBJ1-5, with a weak D call TRBD1 (5 bases). The V gene lost 2 bases and the J gene lost 10 bases, with 12 bases spanning the gap. This CDR3 contains 13 residues. The CDR3 DNA follows: TGTGCCAGCAGTTTACTTGAAGGGGAACCCCAGCATTTT. Its protein is CASSLLEGEPQHF.

V and J are TRBV5-4 and TRBJ1-1; D is possibly TRBD1 (5 bases). Trimming removed 0 bases from V and 6 bases from J, with 9 bases in between. The CDR3 length is 13 residues. The germline V gene has CDR1 SGHNT and CDR2 YYREEE (reference sequence). As DNA, the CDR3 is TGTGCCAGCAGCTTGGCCAGGGTCCCTGAAGCTTTCTTT. As protein: CASSLARVPEAFF.

This clone occurred once. J is TRBJ2-7 and V is TRBV14; TRBD1 agrees at 7 bases. The CDR3 covers 15 residues. V shed 4 bases, J shed 5 bases, and the junction held 11 bases outside the gene matches. Germline-derived CDR1 and CDR2 are SGHDN and FVKESK. The CDR3 protein is CASSPGTERIHEQYF. The DNA of the CDR3 is TGTGCCAGCAGCCCCGGGACAGAGAGAATCCACGAGCAGTACTTC.

The count of this clone is one. The rearrangement uses TRBV6-5 and TRBJ2-7; 7 nucleotides match TRBD2. The V and J ends lost 6 bases and 2 bases, in that order; junction bases with no gene match: 10. The CDR3 length is 15 residues. The germline CDR1 and CDR2 sequences are MNHEY and SVGAGI. In DNA form, the CDR3 reads TGTGCCAGCAGACTCCACGAGCGGGGCGCCTACGAGCAGTACTTC. Its protein is CASRLHERGAYEQYF.

This chain connects TRBV7-2 to TRBJ2-1; perhaps TRBD1 as D (6 bases). The CDR3 is made up of 15 amino acids. Trimming left V 1 base short and J 4 bases short, with 11 bases between. Germline CDR1 SGHTA, CDR2 FQGNSA. The CDR3 reads CASSLVGGFYNEQFF. The CDR3 nucleotides read TGTGCCAGCAGCTTAGTAGGGGGATTTTACAATGAGCAGTTCTTC.

The gene calls are TRBV18 and TRBJ1-2; maybe TRBD1 (5 bases). Germline assignment: CDR1 KGHSH and CDR2 LQKENI. V lost 3 bases to trimming and J lost 6 bases, with 17 bases between them. The CDR3 is 15 amino acids. The CDR3 region is CASSPSGDFSDGYTF. The CDR3 region has the DNA TGTGCCAGCTCACCCTCCGGGGACTTTTCGGATGGCTACACCTTC.

The chain couples TRBV9 to TRBJ2-1; 8 positions match TRBD2. This CDR3 contains 15 residues. Germline V CDR1 and CDR2: SGDLS, YYNGEE. The V segment lost 3 bases and the J segment 6 bases; nucleotides outside the gene matches: 8. CDR3 DNA: TGTGCCAGCAGCGGGACGTCTGCGGGAGGCAATGAGCAGTTCTTC. Translated, it gives CASSGTSAGGNEQFF.

A few counts support this clone. V usage is TRBV24-1 and J usage is TRBJ2-1; D is possibly TRBD1 (6 bases). Germline assignment: CDR1 KGHDR and CDR2 SFDVKD. Trimming removed 9 bases from V and 3 bases from J, with 11 bases in between. The CDR3 is 13 residues long. Here the CDR3 reads CATQDSDYNEQFF. The CDR3 bases are TGTGCCACCCAGGACAGCGACTACAATGAGCAGTTCTTC.

The CDR3, as DNA: TGCGCCAGCAGCCAAGTGGCAGGCACCTCTGGGGCCAACGTCCTGACTTTC. Its translation is CASSQVAGTSGANVLTF. The chain carries TRBV4-3 and TRBJ2-6; D gene ambiguous. The CDR3 has 17 residues. Trimming pared 1 base from V and 0 bases from J, leaving 10 bases between. CDR1 LGHNA and CDR2 YSLEER come from the germline V gene.

V usage is TRBV5-4 and J usage is TRBJ2-1, with TRBD1 matching 10 bases. The V segment lost 4 bases and the J segment 7 bases; nucleotides outside the gene matches: 11. The V gene's germline CDR1 is SGHNT and CDR2 YYREEE (reference sequence). This CDR3 has 16 amino acids. The DNA of the CDR3 is TGTGCCAGCAGCGGGGGGGACAGGGGACACCTTAATGAGCAGTTCTTC. It specifies CASSGGDRGHLNEQFF.

The CDR3 loop reads CASTLRGGDGYTF. The CDR3 nucleotides are TGCGCCAGCACTCTCCGGGGGGGCGATGGCTACACCTTC. The chain joins TRBV23-1 to TRBJ1-2, with D tentatively TRBD1 (6 bases). TRBV23-1 is an ORF for which the function is uncertain. There are 13 residues in the CDR3. V shed 7 bases and J shed 6 bases, with 15 bases lying between them.

Concerning this clone: Within the sample, other DNA sequences also encode this same CDR3. This sequence joins TRBV7-9 and TRBJ2-7; D not resolved. Germline assignment: CDR1 SEHNR and CDR2 FQNEAQ (reference sequence). The V end lost 0 bases, the J end lost 2 bases, and 2 bases lay between the germline ends. The CDR3 is 12 amino acids. The DNA for the CDR3 is TGTGCCAGCAGCTTAGCTACCTACGAGCAGTACTTC. It is translated as CASSLATYEQYF. Full variable domain (remainder filled in from reference TRBV7-9 and TRBJ2-7): DTGVSQNPRHKITKRGQNVTFRCDPISEHNRLYWYRQTLGQGPEFLTYFQNEAQLEKSRLLSDRFSAERPKGSFSTLEIQRTEQGDSAMYLCASSLATYEQYFGPGTRLTVT.

This rearrangement joins TRBV7-8 to TRBJ1-1; weak D call: TRBD1 (5 bases). From germline, CDR1 is SGHVS and CDR2 FQNEAQ. The CDR3 spans 14 residues. Trimming pared 2 bases from V and 8 bases from J, leaving 15 bases between. The CDR3 region is CASSLRTSGLEAFF. The CDR3 DNA reads as TGTGCCAGCAGCTTACGGACATCAGGCCTAGAAGCTTTCTTT.

J is TRBJ1-6 and V is TRBV6-5; no clear D. Germline V gene sequence: CDR1 MNHEY, CDR2 SVGAGI. The CDR3 runs to 13 residues. Trimming took off 6 bases at V and 9 bases at J, with 12 bases between the two ends. The CDR3 coding sequence is TGTGCCAGCAGACGCCTAGAGGGTTCACCCCTCCACTTT. It specifies CASRRLEGSPLHF.

The CDR3 DNA follows: TGTGCCATCAGTGAGTCAGTAGCGGGAGGGCCTAGCACAGATACGCAGTATTTT. Translating gives CAISESVAGGPSTDTQYF. The rearrangement uses TRBV10-3 and TRBJ2-3; 11 nucleotides agree with TRBD2. The germline gives CDR1 ENHRY, CDR2 SYGVKD. The CDR3 spans 18 residues. V lost 0 bases to trimming and J lost 0 bases; unmatched junction nucleotides: 5.

There are a few counts of this clone. This rearrangement joins TRBV7-2 to TRBJ2-2, with TRBD2 identical over 11 bases. This CDR3 comprises 19 residues. From germline, CDR1 is SGHTA and CDR2 FQGNSA. With 0 bases clipped from V and 1 base from J, the junction kept 7 bases outside the gene matches. The CDR3: CASSLALAGGSWNTGELFF. The CDR3 DNA is TGTGCCAGCAGCTTAGCGTTAGCGGGAGGGTCATGGAACACCGGGGAGCTGTTTTTT.

The gene calls are TRBV21-1 and TRBJ2-5; the table's D gene call, TRBD1, was not cross checked with the DNA. TRBV21-1 is a known pseudogene. The CDR3 consists of 12 residues. In DNA, the CDR3 is TGTGCCGGTAGGACAGCCGAAGAGACCCAGTACTTC. This gives the protein CAGRTAEETQYF.

V and J are TRBV29-1 and TRBJ2-3; weak D call: TRBD2 (5 bases). The CDR3 loop spans 15 amino acids. Germline CDR1 SQVTM, CDR2 ANQGSEA. V was pared by 3 bases and J by 0 bases, with 13 bases between. CDR3 region: CSVDPGYSSTDTQYF. CDR3 sequence (DNA): TGCAGCGTTGACCCGGGGTACTCTAGCACAGATACGCAGTATTTT.

The chain links TRBV2 to TRBJ2-7; D gene ambiguous. CDR1 is SNHLY, CDR2 FYNNEI, per germline. The CDR3 runs 14 residues. Trimming stripped 4 bases from V and 5 bases from J, with 15 bases between. The DNA for the CDR3 is TGTGCCAGCAGTGCGCTTCTACTGAGGCACGAGCAGTACTTC. This gives the protein CASSALLLRHEQYF.

V is TRBV14 and J is TRBJ2-2, with D possibly being TRBD1 (6 bases). Germline CDR1 and CDR2: SGHDN and FVKESK. There are 15 residues in the CDR3. The germline V and J ends were trimmed by 4 bases and 4 bases, with 13 bases remaining between them. The CDR3 protein is CASSRTGYGTGELFF. DNA of the CDR3: TGTGCCAGCAGCCGCACAGGGTACGGCACCGGGGAGCTGTTTTTT.

V usage is TRBV24-1 and J usage is TRBJ2-1, with D tentatively TRBD2 (5 bases). V gave up 3 bases and J gave up 9 bases, with 11 bases separating them. The V gene's germline CDR1 is KGHDR and CDR2 SFDVKD. The CDR3 totals 13 residues. The CDR3 here is CATSDHGVGEQFF. CDR3 DNA: TGTGCCACCAGTGATCACGGGGTTGGTGAGCAGTTCTTC.

The rearrangement links TRBV30 to TRBJ1-6, with D possibly matching TRBD1 (5 bases). V lost 4 bases to trimming and J lost 10 bases, with 17 bases between them. Germline lookup yields CDR1 GTSNPN and CDR2 SVGIG (reference sequence). CDR3 size: 14 residues. In nucleotides, the CDR3 is TGTGCCTGGACGTTCGGGGGGTTAGGGTCACCCCTCCACTTT. It codes for CAWTFGGLGSPLHF.

The genes are TRBV5-1 and TRBJ2-3; a possible D gene is TRBD1 (5 bases). The CDR3 sequence is 15 residues long. V lost 3 bases to trimming and J lost 1 base, with 12 bases between them. Germline CDR1 reads SGHRS; CDR2 reads YFSETQ. The CDR3 sequence is CASSSGFRGTDTQYF. CDR3 in DNA: TGCGCCAGCAGCTCAGGGTTTAGGGGCACAGATACGCAGTATTTT.

The chain is built from TRBV10-3 and TRBJ1-1, with 7 positions matching TRBD1. The CDR3 covers 13 residues. J lost 1 base, V lost 10 bases, and 6 bases had no gene match. Germline values: CDR1 ENHRY, CDR2 SYGVKD. CDR3 coding DNA: TGTGCCAGCCAGGGACAGCAGAACACTGAAGCTTTCTTT. Its protein is CASQGQQNTEAFF.

The J gene is TRBJ1-2, the V gene TRBV2; D ambiguous. Germline CDR1 is SNHLY and CDR2 is FYNNEI. The CDR3 extends over 13 amino acids. The V gene lost 7 bases and the J gene lost 6 bases, with 15 bases spanning the gap. This CDR3 is CASTRRVGDGYTF. The DNA for the CDR3 is TGTGCCAGCACGCGAAGGGTGGGAGATGGCTACACCTTC.

V gene TRBV10-2 combines with J gene TRBJ2-3; 11 positions agree with TRBD1. Germline V CDR1 and CDR2: WSHSY, SAAADI. This CDR3 comprises 14 residues. The trim removed 6 bases at V and 3 bases at J, leaving 2 bases unmatched. The CDR3, as DNA: TGCGCCAGCAGGGGGACAGGGGGGACAGATACGCAGTATTTT. This translates into CASRGTGGTDTQYF.